This T cell receptor (beta chain) is drawn from a study of shared clonotypes between healthy human individuals (dated by TCRdb to 2018 to 2020). At the level of the whole study: The cohort comprised two women and a few men aged 18 to 49 years. Per donor, three plates each were used for CD4 naive and CD4 memory, two for CD8 naive, and one for CD8 memory. Each donor's leukapheresis produced roughly between roughly 0.94 and 9.5 billion PBMCs. To increase sequencing depth and limit assay-specific biases, different laboratories used diverse techniques to prepare libraries and sequence TCR repertoires. The study deeply sequenced blood TCR repertoires of about five healthy adults to estimate repertoire size and the extent of clonotype sharing between individuals.

TCR CDR3 regions were amplified from genomic DNA by multiplex PCR using the deep immunoSEQ assay. Extracted genomic DNA from each cell subset was distributed evenly across all wells of several immunoSEQ 96-well plates, and each plate was treated as a replicate. Each replicate PCR for sorted subsets received around 200 ng genomic DNA, equal to about 30,000 T cell genomes. Purified libraries were quantified with a Qubit 3.0 fluorometer, sized on a Bioanalyzer 2100, and re-quantified with the KAPA Library Quantification kit. Every immunoSEQ 96-well plate was sequenced on a dedicated single-read 150-cycle Illumina NextSeq 550 flow cell. Per the authors' processing: Because the immunoSEQ output included only junctional sequences and no quality scores, the filtering could not be the same as the filtering used for full-length reads. To assign V/J genes and CDR3, sequences were annotated against IMGT germline references using PyIR, a Python wrapper for IgBLAST v1.9. Any read was removed if the V/J assignment was weak (E-value above 1e-6), the CDR3 was missing, or the read contained stop codons, out-of-frame junctions, or ambiguous translated residues. V3J clonotypes were defined as sequences sharing an identical inferred V gene, J gene, and CDR3 amino acid sequence. The percentage overlap between two repertoires was calculated by dividing the number of shared unique clonotypes by the size of the smaller repertoire. Three approaches were used to assess repertoire richness: RTK rarefaction, the Chao1 estimator, and Recon v2.1 estimates of unobserved clonotypes. Generation probabilities were computed with OLGA for all TCRbeta clonotypes obtained by the gDNA method from several donors. TCRdb took this table from immuneACCESS and kept in-frame rearrangements with V and J called. Such tables lack part of the clones; where checked against another copy, unresolved V genes explain under half of the gap, and the rest is unexplained. V, J and clone size were drawn from that table, and D and trimming were deduced from the DNA. Here the sample has nearly 2 million clones; just under 95% occur a single time. In total, the top ten clones hold around 1.2% of the sample.

To note about this clone: The specificity of this receptor is unknown. Per-base qualities were not stored, and no clone one base away is much larger.

General conclusions and limits of the study: Clonotypes shared by all four sorted-subset donors showed higher generation probabilities than non-shared clonotypes. Sampling was restricted to blood, and TCR repertoires in tissues likely differ from the TCR repertoires found in blood. Approximately 5% of naive CD4, 3.5% of naive CD8, about 2.1% of memory CD4, and 0.35% to 0.5% of memory CD8 clonotypes were shared across a few donors. Because the study included only a small number of donors, the genetic and exposure-history diversity represented was limited. Incomplete sequencing was indicated by rarefaction of sorted-subset datasets, despite the large sequencing depth. Estimated clonotype richness was generally larger for naive than for memory subsets. Pairwise subsampling indicated that sequencing depth was expected to affect the degree of clonotype sharing among donors.

CD8 naive samples consisted of CD45RO-negative cells that were positively selected for CCR7, yielding a CD45RA+CCR7+ population without TemRA cells. Donors were healthy HIV-negative adults with no recently reported acute infections or vaccinations. Only Caucasian adults living in Nashville, Tennessee, USA were represented among the donors. After blood collection by leukapheresis, PBMCs were isolated using Ficoll-Histopaque density gradient centrifugation and then cryopreserved in the vapor phase of liquid nitrogen. Analytical flow cytometry was used to check the purity and quantity of every magnetically sorted T cell population. Genomic DNA was isolated from each sorted fraction and quantified by UV absorbance on a Nanodrop 2000c. As encoded in the germline V gene, CDR1 is MNHNS while CDR2 is SASEGT. The CDR3 contains 13 residues, cysteine and phenylalanine counted. Just CDR3 DNA is preserved here, 39 bases in frame from base 1. The trim is 4 bases for V and 3 bases for J, with a gap of 7 bases between the germline ends.

The rearranged chain carries TRBV6-1 and TRBJ1-5; confidence is insufficient to name the D gene. What was sequenced was naive CD8+ T cells sorted from blood. The cell subset or site tag for this specimen amounts to: CD45RA+CCR7+. The clonotype was recovered from a man aged 18 to 29 in good health. The CDR3 is CASSVGFNQPQHF. The base sequence is TGTGCCAGCAGTGTCGGGTTCAATCAGCCCCAGCATTTT.